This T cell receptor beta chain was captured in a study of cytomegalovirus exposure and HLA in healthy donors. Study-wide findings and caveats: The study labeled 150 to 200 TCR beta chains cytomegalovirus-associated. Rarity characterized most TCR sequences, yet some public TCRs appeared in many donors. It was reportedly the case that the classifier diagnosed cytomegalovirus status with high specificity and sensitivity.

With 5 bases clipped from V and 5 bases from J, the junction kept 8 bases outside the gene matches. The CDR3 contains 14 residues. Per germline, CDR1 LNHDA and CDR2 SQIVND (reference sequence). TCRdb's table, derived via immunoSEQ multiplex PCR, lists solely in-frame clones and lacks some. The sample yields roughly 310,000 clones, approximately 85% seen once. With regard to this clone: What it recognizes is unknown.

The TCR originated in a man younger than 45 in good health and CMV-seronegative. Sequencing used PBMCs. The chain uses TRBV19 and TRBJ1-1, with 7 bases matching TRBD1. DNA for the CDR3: TGTGCCAGTAGTGAACAGGGGCGAAGGACTGAAGCTTTCTTT. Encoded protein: CASSEQGRRTEAFF.